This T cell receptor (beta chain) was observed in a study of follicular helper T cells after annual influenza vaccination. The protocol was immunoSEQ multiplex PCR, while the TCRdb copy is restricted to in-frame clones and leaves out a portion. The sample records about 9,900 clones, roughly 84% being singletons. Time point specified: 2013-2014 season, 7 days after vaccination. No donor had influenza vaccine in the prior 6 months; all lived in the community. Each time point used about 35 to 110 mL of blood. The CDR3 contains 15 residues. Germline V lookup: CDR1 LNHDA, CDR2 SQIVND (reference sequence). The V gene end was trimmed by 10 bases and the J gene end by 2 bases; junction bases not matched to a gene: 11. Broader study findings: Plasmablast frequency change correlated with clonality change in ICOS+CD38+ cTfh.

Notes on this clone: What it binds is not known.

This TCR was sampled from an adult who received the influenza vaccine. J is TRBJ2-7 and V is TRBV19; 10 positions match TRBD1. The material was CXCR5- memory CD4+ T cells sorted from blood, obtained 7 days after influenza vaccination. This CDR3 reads CATRNPGQGTYEQYF. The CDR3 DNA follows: TGTGCCACGAGAAACCCGGGACAGGGGACCTACGAGCAGTACTTC. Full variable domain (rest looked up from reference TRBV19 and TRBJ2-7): DGGITQSPKYLFRKEGQNVTLSCEQNLNHDAMYWYRQDPGQGLRLIYYSQIVNDFQKGDIAEGYSVSREKKESFPLTVTSAQKNPTAFYLCATRNPGQGTYEQYFGPGTRLTVT.